This passage covers 25 T cell receptor beta chains from one sample sequenced in a study of T cells after yellow fever vaccination. MiXCR, applied by TCRdb to the 5' RACE reads, yields one record per CDR3 protein. Seen here are about 580,000 distinct CDR3 sequences, 17% observed once, and the top ten hold 17%. This sample comprised PBMCs, obtained 5 days after the first yellow fever vaccination. The origin of the receptors is a man aged 18 to 30 who received the YFV17D yellow fever vaccine.

This clonotype has just a few counts. This CDR3 reads CASSQDWGVGQPQHF. The DNA for the CDR3 is TGTGCCAGCAGCCAAGATTGGGGTGTCGGGCAGCCCCAGCATTTT. This chain uses TRBV4-2 with TRBJ1-5; no clear D. The ends were cut back, 0 bases at V and 7 bases at J, with 13 bases in the middle. This CDR3 has 15 amino acids. Germline CDR1 is LGHNA and CDR2 is YNFKEQ.

The V gene is TRBV7-8, the J gene TRBJ2-2; no clear D. Germline values: CDR1 SGHVS, CDR2 FQNEAQ. The CDR3 extends over 15 amino acids. Trimming took off 5 bases at V and 3 bases at J, with 13 bases between the two ends. The CDR3 loop reads CASSQVRFDTGELFF. The CDR3 DNA reads as TGTGCCAGCAGCCAAGTTAGGTTCGACACCGGGGAGCTGTTTTTT.

This clonotype was counted a few times. The V and J genes are TRBV4-3 and TRBJ2-1; 7 nucleotides line up with TRBD2. CDR3 length: 16 residues. Germline loops: CDR1 LGHNA, CDR2 YSLEER. The trim removed 0 bases at V and 0 bases at J, leaving 2 bases unmatched. The CDR3 nucleotides are TGCGCCAGCAGCCAAGATGCGGGGGTCTCCTACAATGAGCAGTTCTTC. Its translation is CASSQDAGVSYNEQFF.

The V and J genes are TRBV24-1 and TRBJ2-2; 8 bases map to TRBD1. Germline V lookup: CDR1 KGHDR, CDR2 SFDVKD. The V and J ends lost 4 bases and 1 base, in that order; junction bases with no gene match: 7. This CDR3 comprises 17 residues. In DNA, the CDR3 is TGTGCCACCAGTGACCCCCCCGGGACAGGGAACACCGGGGAGCTGTTTTTT. It yields the protein CATSDPPGTGNTGELFF.

In this sample, this clonotype turned up a few times. This chain joins TRBV6-2 or TRBV6-3 and TRBJ2-7; TRBD1 aligns across 9 bases. The V gene end was trimmed by 6 bases and the J gene end by 6 bases; junction bases not matched to a gene: 9. The CDR3 is 14 residues long. Germline loops: CDR1 MNHEY, CDR2 SVGEGT. The CDR3 spells CASRRLDRGPEQYV. The CDR3 DNA is TGTGCCAGCAGAAGACTGGACAGGGGCCCCGAGCAGTACGTC.

The V call is TRBV11-2, the J call TRBJ1-6; perhaps TRBD1 as D (5 bases). Germline V CDR1 and CDR2: SGHAT, FQNNGV. The CDR3 covers 13 residues. Trimming stripped 4 bases from V and 9 bases from J, with 10 bases between. CDR3 nucleotide sequence: TGTGCCAGCAGCTACGCGGGGGGTTCACCCCTCCACTTT. The encoded protein is CASSYAGGSPLHF.

This clonotype was observed a handful of times. The rearrangement links TRBV4-3 to TRBJ1-2, with D possibly TRBD1 on 5 matching bases. Germline V lookup: CDR1 LGHNA, CDR2 YSLEER. Deletions cut 0 bases from V and 2 bases from J, with 10 bases between. The CDR3 consists of 15 residues. This chain's CDR3 is CASSQDLWGNYGYTF. CDR3 coding DNA: TGCGCCAGCAGCCAAGATCTTTGGGGGAACTATGGCTACACCTTC.

The chain has TRBV20-1 and TRBJ2-1, with TRBD1 identical over 9 bases. Germline V lookup: CDR1 DFQATT, CDR2 SNEGSKA (reference sequence). V shed 7 bases, J shed 8 bases, and the junction held 12 bases outside the gene matches. The CDR3 is made up of 14 amino acids. CDR3 sequence reads: CSGKQDRGYDEQFF. The CDR3 DNA reads TGCAGTGGGAAGCAGGACAGGGGATATGATGAGCAGTTCTTC.

This clonotype was counted only a few times. The chain uses TRBV28 and TRBJ2-2; D call uncertain. The length of the CDR3 is 15 residues. V was trimmed by 7 bases and J by 7 bases, leaving 19 bases between them. Germline V gene sequence: CDR1 MDHEN, CDR2 SYDVKM. DNA of the CDR3: TGTGCCAGCAAAAGGGTCCGAATCCCCAGCGGGGAGCTGTTTTTT. Translation gives CASKRVRIPSGELFF. Combining the CDR3 with reference TRBV28 and TRBJ2-2 gives the whole variable domain DVKVTQSSRYLVKRTGEKVFLECVQDMDHENMFWYRQDPGLGLRLIYFSYDVKMKEKGDIPEGYSVSREKKERFSLILESASTNQTSMYLCASKRVRIPSGELFFGEGSRLTVL.

This clonotype was seen a few times. The chain links TRBV12-3 or TRBV12-4 to TRBJ2-3; 7 bases line up with TRBD2. There are 14 residues in the CDR3. Trimming took 6 bases from V and 6 from J; bases not matched to a gene: 9. The chain's CDR3 is CASRRTGTTDTQYF. The CDR3 DNA sequence: TGTGCCAGCAGGCGGACCGGGACTACCGATACGCAGTATTTT.

This clonotype was observed many times. V gene TRBV7-2 combines with J gene TRBJ2-2, with D unclear. The germline V and J ends were trimmed by 1 base and 2 bases, with 11 bases remaining between them. The CDR3 contains 16 residues. Germline CDR1 reads SGHTA; CDR2 reads FQGNSA. CDR3 sequence reads: CASSLVVGLNTGELFF. The CDR3, as DNA: TGTGCCAGCAGCTTAGTTGTTGGTCTAAACACCGGGGAGCTGTTTTTT.

CDR3 DNA sequence: TGCGCCAGCAGCTTGGATGGGACTAGCGGCAATACGCAGTATTTT. It codes for CASSLDGTSGNTQYF. This chain connects TRBV5-1 to TRBJ2-3; 11 bases fit TRBD2. The V and J ends lost 0 bases and 7 bases, in that order; junction bases with no gene match: 4. Germline loops: CDR1 SGHRS, CDR2 YFSETQ. The CDR3 runs 15 residues.

The gene calls are TRBV12-3 or TRBV12-4 and TRBJ1-2; D uncertain. The CDR3 has 14 amino acids. V dropped 5 bases and J dropped 0 bases, with 10 bases sitting between them. CDR3 sequence (DNA): TGTGCCAGCAGTATTGGGAATCCTAACTATGGCTACACCTTC. This encodes CASSIGNPNYGYTF.

This clonotype has only one observation. CDR3 amino acids: CASDRSGTGRNTEAFF. CDR3 in DNA: TGTGCCAGCGACAGATCCGGGACAGGGAGGAACACTGAAGCTTTCTTT. The chain employs TRBV9 and TRBJ1-1; 9 nucleotides line up with TRBD1. Unmatched junction bases numbered 11, after V lost 7 bases and J lost 1 base. The CDR3 runs 16 residues. Looked up from germline, CDR1 is SGDLS and CDR2 is YYNGEE. Based on the CDR3 plus reference TRBV9 and TRBJ1-1, the full variable domain is DSGVTQTPKHLITATGQRVTLRCSPRSGDLSVYWYQQSLDQGLQFLIQYYNGEERAKGNILERFSAQQFPDLHSELNLSSLELGDSALYFCASDRSGTGRNTEAFFGQGTRLTVV.

This clonotype was found a few times. V is TRBV2 and J is TRBJ2-5; D uncertain. Germline-derived CDR1 and CDR2 are SNHLY and FYNNEI. This CDR3 is built from 14 residues. Trimming took off 6 bases at V and 5 bases at J, with 16 bases between the two ends. The CDR3 coding sequence is TGTGCCAGCAGAAGATGGCTTACTGAGGAGACCCAGTACTTC. Translation: CASRRWLTEETQYF.

CDR3 amino acids: CATSRDLTSQATYEQYF. In nucleotides, the CDR3 is TGTGCCACCAGCAGAGATCTCACGAGCCAAGCAACCTACGAGCAGTACTTC. The genes are TRBV15 and TRBJ2-7; no firm D call. V shed 0 bases and J shed 2 bases, with 17 bases lying between them. The CDR3 sequence is 17 residues long. Germline CDR1 is LNHNV and CDR2 is YYDKDF (reference sequence).

The V call is TRBV5-5, the J call TRBJ1-1; 8 bases align to TRBD1. Germline-derived CDR1 and CDR2 are SGHKS and YYEKEE (reference sequence). The V segment lost 3 bases and the J segment 0 bases; nucleotides outside the gene matches: 7. The CDR3 contains 16 residues. CDR3 DNA sequence: TGTGCCAGCAGCTCGCAGGGACAGGCAATGAACACTGAAGCTTTCTTT. Its translation: CASSSQGQAMNTEAFF.

This clonotype was seen only once. The chain links TRBV5-1 to TRBJ2-1; 16 bases align to TRBD2. This CDR3 spans 17 amino acids. Trimming cost V 4 bases and J 3 bases; bases outside gene matches: 4. Germline CDR1 reads SGHRS; CDR2 reads YFSETQ. CDR3 sequence: CASSAGLAGGLYNEQFF. CDR3 DNA sequence: TGCGCCAGCAGCGCGGGACTAGCGGGGGGGCTCTACAATGAGCAGTTCTTC.

The chain employs TRBV7-3 and TRBJ2-1; TRBD1 matches at 10 bases. V shed 4 bases and J 10 bases; nucleotides not matched to a gene: 7. This CDR3 comprises 14 residues. Germline V lookup: CDR1 SGHTA, CDR2 FQGTGA. The CDR3 loop reads CASSSPGQGSEQFF. The CDR3 region has the DNA TGTGCCAGCAGCTCTCCGGGACAGGGGAGCGAGCAGTTCTTC.

V is TRBV20-1 and J is TRBJ2-2; 7 bases align to TRBD1. Per the germline V gene, CDR1 is DFQATT and CDR2 is SNEGSKA (reference sequence). Losses at the gene ends were 6 bases for V and 7 bases for J; bases not matched to a gene: 8. This CDR3 contains 13 residues. CDR3 residues: CSARTGKGGELFF. CDR3 DNA sequence: TGCAGTGCCCGGACAGGCAAAGGCGGGGAGCTGTTTTTT.

This clonotype has a handful of counts. The chain couples TRBV11-2 to TRBJ2-3, with 7 nucleotides matching TRBD2. Germline CDR1 SGHAT, CDR2 FQNNGV. Losses at the gene ends were 4 bases for V and 4 bases for J; bases not matched to a gene: 17. The CDR3 is 18 residues long. The CDR3 region is CASSWPPRTRVIPDTQYF. CDR3 nucleotides: TGTGCCAGCAGCTGGCCCCCCCGGACTAGGGTTATCCCAGATACGCAGTATTTT.

This clonotype was seen more than once but under ten times. The rearrangement links TRBV2 to TRBJ1-1; tentatively, D is TRBD1 (6 bases). The germline V gene encodes CDR1 SNHLY and CDR2 FYNNEI. The CDR3 loop spans 14 amino acids. V lost 3 bases and J 1 base, leaving 9 bases between the germline ends. CDR3 DNA sequence: TGTGCCAGCAGTGAGCAGGGACAGAACACTGAAGCTTTCTTT. The encoded protein is CASSEQGQNTEAFF. Full variable domain (outside the CDR3, taken from reference TRBV2 and TRBJ1-1): EPEVTQTPSHQVTQMGQEVILRCVPISNHLYFYWYRQILGQKVEFLVSFYNNEISEKSEIFDDQFSVERPDGSNFTLKIRSTKLEDSAMYFCASSEQGQNTEAFFGQGTRLTVV.

The rearrangement uses TRBV28 and TRBJ1-1; a possible D gene is TRBD1 (5 bases). V was shortened by 6 bases and J by 4 bases, with 12 bases between the two germline ends. This CDR3 comprises 13 residues. Per the germline V gene, CDR1 is MDHEN and CDR2 is SYDVKM. The chain's CDR3 is CASRYRGSTEAFF. The CDR3 region has the DNA TGTGCCAGCAGATACCGGGGGAGCACTGAAGCTTTCTTT.

This clonotype was counted ten times or more. This chain uses TRBV5-1 with TRBJ2-1; 9 nucleotides line up with TRBD2. Trimming took 0 bases from V and 9 from J; bases not matched to a gene: 7. From germline, CDR1 is SGHRS and CDR2 YFSETQ. The CDR3 loop spans 15 amino acids. The CDR3 spells CASSLEGTSYGEQFF. The CDR3 region has the DNA TGCGCCAGCAGCTTGGAGGGGACTAGCTACGGTGAGCAGTTCTTC.

J is TRBJ2-5 and V is TRBV5-5, with TRBD2 as a possible D gene (6 bases). Germline loops: CDR1 SGHKS, CDR2 YYEKEE (reference sequence). The CDR3 totals 15 residues. With 4 bases removed from V and 5 bases from J, the gap between germline ends came to 18 bases. For the CDR3, the DNA is TGTGCCAGCAGCACCGGTAGCGGCGCGGGGGAGACCCAGTACTTC. It codes for CASSTGSGAGETQYF.